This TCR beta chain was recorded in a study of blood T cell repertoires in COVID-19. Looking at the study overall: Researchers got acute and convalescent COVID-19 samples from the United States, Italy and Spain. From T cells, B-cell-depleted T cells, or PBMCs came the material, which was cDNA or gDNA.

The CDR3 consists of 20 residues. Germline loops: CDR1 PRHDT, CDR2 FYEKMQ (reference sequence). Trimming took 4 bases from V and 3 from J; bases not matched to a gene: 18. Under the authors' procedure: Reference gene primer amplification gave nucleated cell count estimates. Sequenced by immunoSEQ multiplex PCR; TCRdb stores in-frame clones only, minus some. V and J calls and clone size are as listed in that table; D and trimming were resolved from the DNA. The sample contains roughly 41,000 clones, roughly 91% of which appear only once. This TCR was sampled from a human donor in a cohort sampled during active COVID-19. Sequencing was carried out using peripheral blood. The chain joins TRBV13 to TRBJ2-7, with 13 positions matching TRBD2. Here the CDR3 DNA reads TGTGCCAGCAGCTCGCGGGGGATCGGACTAGCGGGAGATGCCGTCTACGAGCAGTACTTC. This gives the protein CASSSRGIGLAGDAVYEQYF.